This T cell receptor (beta chain) derives from a study of shared clonotypes between healthy human individuals. Study-wide findings and caveats: Despite large depth, rarefaction showed incomplete sorted-subset sequencing. Lower generation probabilities were found for non-shared clonotypes than for those shared by all four donors. Estimated richness was generally greater in naive than memory subsets.

Naive CD8 cells comprised CD45RO-negative, CCR7-positively selected cells, excluding terminally differentiated effector memory CD45RA+ cells. This CDR3 has 12 residues. Germline CDR1 and CDR2: SGHVS and FQNEAQ. The germline V and J ends were trimmed by 5 bases and 1 base, with 5 bases remaining between them. Data came from immunoSEQ multiplex PCR; TCRdb stores just in-frame clones and leaves some out. The table has 2 million to 2.5 million clones, just over 90% seen once. The table lists this clone with a few counts. No antigen is known for it. A much larger clone differs from this one at a single base, so this may be a read error.

The origin of this receptor is a man between 18 and 29 years old in good health. Some clones in this sample may be carry-over from other donors' samples. V is TRBV7-8 and J is TRBJ1-1; D uncertain. Specimen: naive CD8+ T cells from PBMCs. CDR3 in DNA: TGTGCCAGCAGCGCAGGGAACACTGAAGCTTTCTTT. Protein sequence: CASSAGNTEAFF.